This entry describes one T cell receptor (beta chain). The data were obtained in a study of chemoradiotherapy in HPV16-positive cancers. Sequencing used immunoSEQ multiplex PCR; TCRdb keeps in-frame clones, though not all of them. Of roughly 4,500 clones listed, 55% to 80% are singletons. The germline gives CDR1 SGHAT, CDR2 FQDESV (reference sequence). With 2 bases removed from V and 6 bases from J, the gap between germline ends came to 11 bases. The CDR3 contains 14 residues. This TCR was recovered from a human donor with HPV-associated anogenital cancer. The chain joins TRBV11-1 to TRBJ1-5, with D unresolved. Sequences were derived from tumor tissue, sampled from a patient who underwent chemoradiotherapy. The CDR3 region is CASSLSGPGQPQHF. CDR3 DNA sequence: TGTGCCAGCAGCTTATCGGGTCCCGGTCAGCCCCAGCATTTT.